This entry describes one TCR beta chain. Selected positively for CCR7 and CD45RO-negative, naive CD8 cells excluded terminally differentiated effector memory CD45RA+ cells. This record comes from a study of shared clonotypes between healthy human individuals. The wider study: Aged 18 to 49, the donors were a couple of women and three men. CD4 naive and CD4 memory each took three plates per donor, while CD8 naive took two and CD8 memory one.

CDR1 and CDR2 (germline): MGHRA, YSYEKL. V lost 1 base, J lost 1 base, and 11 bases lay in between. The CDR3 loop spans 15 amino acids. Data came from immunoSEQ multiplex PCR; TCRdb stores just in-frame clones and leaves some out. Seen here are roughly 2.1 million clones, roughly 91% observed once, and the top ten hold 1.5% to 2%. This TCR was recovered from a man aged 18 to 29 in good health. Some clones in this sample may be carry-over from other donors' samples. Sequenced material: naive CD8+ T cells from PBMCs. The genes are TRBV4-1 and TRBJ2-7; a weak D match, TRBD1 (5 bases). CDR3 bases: TGCGCCAGCAGCCAAGTTTGGGCAGGGTCCTACGAGCAGTACTTC. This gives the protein CASSQVWAGSYEQYF.